This T cell receptor beta chain was observed in a study of blood T cell repertoires in COVID-19. Turning to the study itself: There were acute and convalescent COVID-19 samples, and they came from the United States, Italy and Spain.

The CDR3 covers 15 residues. The ends were cut back, 4 bases at V and 5 bases at J, with 17 bases in the middle. Germline V gene data show CDR1 as SNHLY and CDR2 as FYNNEI. Assay used: immunoSEQ multiplex PCR; TCRdb lists only in-frame clones, some missing. The top ten hold 1.5% to 2% of the sample, which has around 68,000 clones, roughly 88% seen once. The receptor was derived from a human donor in a cohort sampled during active COVID-19. The gene calls are TRBV2 and TRBJ2-5; TRBD2 is a possible D gene (6 bases). The sequenced sample was peripheral blood. Written as DNA, the CDR3 is TGTGCCAGCAGTGTTCGCCAAGCGGGTTCGGAGACCCAGTACTTC. The encoded protein is CASSVRQAGSETQYF.